Below, one TCR beta chain is given with its context. The target of this receptor is not known. Per-base quality was not reported, and no clone a single base away is much larger than it. The data belong to a study of T-cell memory formation after mild COVID-19 (dated by TCRdb to the early 2020s). Background for the entire study: TCR sequence clusters from the two donors were found to be largely donor specific. T-cell clones expanding and contracting after mild COVID-19 in a couple of donors were tracked by longitudinal TCRalpha and TCRbeta repertoire sequencing. The cohort comprised two young, previously healthy adult volunteers, one female and one male. Broad study findings and their caveats: Whether the second-wave clones peaking on day 37 were SARS-CoV-2 specific was not confirmed. Balanced CD4/CD8 phenotypes were observed for clones contracting from day 15 to 85, whereas a bias towards CD4+ was observed for a second wave of clones expanding from day 15 to 37. Some responding clones were detected in pre-infection memory, suggesting pre-existing cross-reactive memory T cells joined the SARS-CoV-2 response. The study included only a couple of mild cases, and larger cohorts that include severe cases with pre-infection samples were judged to be necessary. Contracting CD4+ clones were found mainly in CM and EM memory subsets, while CD8+ clones were enriched in EMRA.

For CDR1 and CDR2, the germline V gene lists LGHNA and YNFKEQ. The germline V and J ends show losses of 2 bases and 5 bases respectively, and no gene match explains 7 bases of the junction. The CDR3 spans 16 residues, from the cysteine through the phenylalanine. Just CDR3 DNA is preserved here, 48 bases in frame from base 1. Sequenced using an Illumina NovaSeq 6000. TCRalpha and TCRbeta cDNA libraries were constructed by 5'RACE with constant-segment primers, with sample barcodes and unique molecular identifiers being introduced. Trizol reagent was used to extract RNA from every sample. The libraries were amplified in two PCR steps, and the second step added a second sample barcode and Illumina TruSeq adapters. Libraries were sequenced on an Illumina NovaSeq with 2 x 150 bp paired-end reads. The paper's processing steps were these. With migec v1.2.7, reads were demultiplexed and then collapsed into UMI-guided consensus sequences. Using mixcr v2.1.11, UMI consensuses were aligned to TRA and TRB V and J templates and then assembled into clonotypes. Clonotypes were classified as expanded or contracted when called significant by both edgeR and NoisET, with noise models trained on biological replicates. For edgeR calls, the cutoffs were a false discovery rate-adjusted p below 0.01 and a log2 fold-change threshold of 1. As an exploratory analysis of dynamics, PCA with hierarchical clustering was applied to max-normalized trajectories of the 1000 most abundant clonotypes. Each responding clone was given a CD4 or CD8 phenotype based on the CD4+ and CD8+ repertoires, which had been sequenced separately. In-frame beta chains were kept once TCRdb had trimmed the public reads at Q25 with fastp and called clones with MiXCR. Each CDR3 protein appears once, grouped with its most common genes and DNA. The authors' filters were not applied to this entry. The sample table holds around 500,000 distinct CDR3 sequences, of which around a sixth were seen once. The top ten hold around 12% of the sample.

Ficoll-Paque density gradient centrifugation was used to isolate PBMCs. Sequencing was carried out using PBMCs or a T cell subset sorted from them (not recorded which). The sequence links TRBV4-2 to TRBJ2-2; TRBD2 aligns with 8 central bases. The clonotype comes from an adult woman who had mild COVID-19 (a few samples of this study predate the infection). The sample titles of this study are shuffled in the database, so cell type and time point are left out; the donor was told from shared clones. The base sequence is TGTGCCAGCAGCCAAATGGCGGGAGGTTCAACCGGGGAGCTGTTTTTT. This translates into CASSQMAGGSTGELFF.